This T cell receptor (beta chain) was profiled in a study of post-analysis software for immune sequencing data. Points from the study as a whole: There were five or six TRBV segments more frequent in patients than controls, and TRBV5-6, TRBV5-1 and TRBV20-1 were among them.

Unique molecular identifiers were built into the TCR beta cDNA libraries. TCRdb used MiXCR to reprocess the PCR reads, holding one entry per CDR3 protein. The table lists about 460,000 distinct CDR3 sequences, approximately 45% of them singletons. Germline lookup yields CDR1 LGHNA and CDR2 YSLEER. The CDR3 spans 17 residues. Concerning this clonotype itself: As yet, its antigen is unknown. A junction boundary mismatches the germline segment, possibly from a read error.

The receptor was derived from a girl aged 10 to 17 with multiple sclerosis. Input material: blood. The rearrangement joins TRBV4-3 to TRBJ2-2; TRBD1 or TRBD2 may be the D gene (5 bases each). This chain's CDR3 is CASSPSRDGPSTGERFF. The CDR3 coding sequence is TGCGCCAGCAGCCCGTCTCGGGACGGACCGAGCACCGGGGAGCGGTTTTTT.